The 13 T cell receptor beta chains below all came from one sample that was sequenced in a study of blood T cell repertoires in COVID-19. Only in-frame clones appear in the TCRdb table, and some are missing; sequencing was by immunoSEQ multiplex PCR. The sample contains about 170,000 clones, roughly 93% of which appear only once. The material sequenced was peripheral blood. The source is a woman aged 45-65 years with acute or convalescent COVID-19.

In this sample, this clone turned up once. V gene TRBV6-5 combines with J gene TRBJ2-7, with D perhaps TRBD2 (6 bases). Germline values: CDR1 MNHEY, CDR2 SVGAGI. The V end lost 5 bases, the J end lost 5 bases, and 19 bases lay between the germline ends. The CDR3 runs 15 residues. The CDR3 is CASSHDLGGRHEQYF. The CDR3 DNA reads TGTGCCAGCAGTCATGACTTGGGGGGAAGACACGAGCAGTACTTC.

V usage is TRBV19 and J usage is TRBJ1-5; D remains unclear. Germline V CDR1 and CDR2: LNHDA, SQIVND (reference sequence). The V gene lost 3 bases and the J gene lost 5 bases, with 8 bases spanning the gap. The CDR3 sequence is 13 residues long. The CDR3 region has the DNA TGTGCCAGTAGTATCGGGGTCGATCAGCCCCAGCATTTT. Translation gives CASSIGVDQPQHF.

This chain links TRBV12-3 or TRBV12-4 with TRBJ1-1, with a possible D match to TRBD1 (5 bases). V gave up 3 bases and J gave up 7 bases, with 9 bases separating them. This CDR3 has 12 amino acids. The chain's CDR3 is CASSFGGGEAFF. The CDR3 DNA reads as TGTGCCAGCAGTTTCGGGGGGGGTGAAGCTTTCTTT.

The J gene is TRBJ1-1, the V gene TRBV19; 8 bases align to TRBD1. This CDR3 is 14 amino acids long. V shed 1 base, J shed 5 bases, and the junction held 3 bases outside the gene matches. From germline, CDR1 is LNHDA and CDR2 SQIVND (reference sequence). CDR3 protein: CASSIGTGRTEAFF. The DNA for the CDR3 is TGTGCCAGTAGTATAGGGACAGGGAGGACTGAAGCTTTCTTT.

The rearrangement links TRBV5-4 to TRBJ2-7; the D gene is possibly TRBD2 (5 bases). Trimming stripped 4 bases from V and 12 bases from J, with 23 bases between. Looked up from germline, CDR1 is SGHNT and CDR2 is YYREEE (reference sequence). The CDR3 is 14 amino acids. CDR3 in DNA: TGTGCCAGCAGCCCCGATTCCGGACTTTTGAGCTCGTACTTC. Amino acids: CASSPDSGLLSSYF.

The chain combines TRBV30 with TRBJ2-7; 7 nucleotides line up with TRBD1. The germline CDR1 and CDR2 sequences are GTSNPN and SVGIG (reference sequence). V shed 2 bases, J shed 4 bases, and the junction held 5 bases outside the gene matches. This CDR3 has 13 amino acids. CDR3 in amino acids: CAWSIDRVYEQYF. CDR3 sequence (DNA): TGTGCCTGGAGTATCGACAGGGTGTACGAGCAGTACTTC.

The sample holds one count of this clone. V is TRBV12-5 and J is TRBJ2-5; a possible D gene is TRBD2 (6 bases). Trimming removed 7 bases at V and 5 bases at J, with 14 bases between. Per the germline V gene, CDR1 is LGHNT and CDR2 is FRNRAP. This CDR3 is built from 13 residues. The CDR3: CASAIQAGETQYF. The CDR3 bases are TGTGCTAGTGCCATTCAGGCGGGGGAGACCCAGTACTTC. Looking up the rest from reference TRBV12-5 and TRBJ2-5 gives the full variable domain: DARVTQTPRHKVTEMGQEVTMRCQPILGHNTVFWYRQTMMQGLELLAYFRNRAPLDDSGMPKDRFSAEMPDATLATLKIQPSEPRDSAVYFCASAIQAGETQYFGPGTRLLVL.

This chain connects TRBV18 to TRBJ1-1; 8 nucleotides align to TRBD1. The germline V gene has CDR1 KGHSH and CDR2 LQKENI. The CDR3 covers 16 residues. Trimming cost V 6 bases and J 3 bases; bases outside gene matches: 12. The CDR3, as DNA: TGTGCCAGCTCCTCCTCGACAGGGGATAGGTACACTGAAGCTTTCTTT. This translates into CASSSSTGDRYTEAFF.

The chain employs TRBV6-5 and TRBJ2-7, with 8 bases identical to TRBD1. The V gene end was trimmed by 7 bases and the J gene end by 4 bases; junction bases not matched to a gene: 12. The CDR3 covers 15 residues. The germline V gene has CDR1 MNHEY and CDR2 SVGAGI. The CDR3 DNA is TGTGCCAGCACTGCCCCTGCAGGGGGCTTGTACGAGCAGTACTTC. Its protein product is CASTAPAGGLYEQYF.

Only one count was recorded for this clone. This chain links TRBV3-1 (or the pseudogene TRBV3-2) with TRBJ1-4; possibly TRBD1 for D (5 bases). The CDR3 loop spans 13 amino acids. Deletions cut 3 bases from V and 10 bases from J, with 12 bases between. Germline CDR1 LGHDT, CDR2 YNNKEL (reference sequence). The CDR3 here is CASSHGTGGKLFF. The CDR3 bases are TGTGCCAGCAGCCATGGGACGGGGGGAAAACTGTTTTTT.

The count of this clone is one. This chain joins TRBV24-1 and TRBJ2-3; 7 bases are a match to TRBD2. The CDR3 runs to 16 residues. With V trimmed by 2 bases and J by 2 bases, 6 bases remained unmatched. Looked up from germline, CDR1 is KGHDR and CDR2 is SFDVKD. CDR3 region: CATSDWGTSVTDTQYF. The CDR3, as DNA: TGTGCCACCAGTGATTGGGGTACTAGCGTCACAGATACGCAGTATTTT.

The J gene is TRBJ2-5, the V gene TRBV5-1; 9 nucleotides line up with TRBD2. The CDR3 contains 14 residues. Trimming cost V 3 bases and J 5 bases; bases outside gene matches: 5. CDR1 SGHRS and CDR2 YFSETQ come from the germline V gene. The CDR3 DNA follows: TGCGCCAGCAGCTCGACTAGCGGTGCGGAGACCCAGTACTTC. The encoded protein is CASSSTSGAETQYF.

The chain has TRBV5-1 and TRBJ1-2; possible D gene TRBD1, 6 bases. CDR1 and CDR2 from the germline V gene are SGHRS and YFSETQ. The CDR3 runs 14 residues. V lost 4 bases and J lost 2, with 12 bases in between. CDR3 protein: CASSPGGQNYGYTF. The CDR3 nucleotides read TGCGCCAGCAGCCCTGGCGGACAGAACTATGGCTACACCTTC.